This T cell receptor beta chain was captured by sequencing in a study of blood T cell repertoires in COVID-19. Whole-study context: The study drew acute and convalescent COVID-19 samples from the United States, Italy and Spain.

Assay: immunoSEQ multiplex PCR; the TCRdb copy retains only in-frame clones and omits some. This repertoire shows about 240,000 clones, around 83% found once; its top ten account for 1.9%. V was shortened by 1 base and J by 5 bases, with 11 bases between the two germline ends. The CDR3 sequence is 14 residues long. In germline, CDR1 is SNHLY, CDR2 FYNNEI. Sequenced material: peripheral blood. The rearrangement joins TRBV2 to TRBJ1-1; D is uncertain. The clonotype comes from a man aged 30-40 years who had recovered from COVID-19. The CDR3 region has the DNA TGTGCCAGCAGTGAAGGGCTGTTGAGGACTGAAGCTTTCTTT. It specifies CASSEGLLRTEAFF.